This T cell receptor (beta chain) originates from a study of blood T cell repertoires in COVID-19. Study background: T cells, B-cell-depleted T cells, or PBMCs provided the cDNA or gDNA that served as material.

TCRdb's copy holds only in-frame clones and misses some; the assay was immunoSEQ multiplex PCR. The table includes under 450,000 clones, roughly 88% detected once. The CDR3 is made up of 16 amino acids. Germline CDR1 is MNHEY and CDR2 is SVGAGI. The V end lost 2 bases, the J end lost 5 bases, and 18 bases lay between the germline ends. The material sequenced was peripheral blood. The origin of this receptor is a woman between 50 and 59 years old with COVID-19, enrolled during active disease. The rearrangement joins TRBV6-5 to TRBJ1-1, with a possible D match to TRBD1 (6 bases). In nucleotides, the CDR3 is TGTGCCAGCAGTTACCGGGACACCGGCGGGTGGACTGAAGCTTTCTTT. As protein: CASSYRDTGGWTEAFF.